The 27 T cell receptor beta chains below come from one sample, sequenced in a study of PD-1 blockade in classical Hodgkin lymphoma (TCRdb year 2020). The library was made by the immunoSEQ multiplex PCR assay. The table comes from immuneACCESS by way of TCRdb, which keeps in-frame sequences with V and J called. Part of the clones is missing from these tables; in studies checked, under half for an unresolved V gene and the rest for unknown reasons. The sample table holds approximately 98,000 clones, of which roughly nine tenths were seen once. About 20% of the sample belongs to the ten largest clones. Interpreted using the paper, the time point label stands for: cycle 2 day 1 (C2D1) of nivolumab. Relapse after autologous stem cell transplantation had occurred in all trial patients, and cohorts A, B and C were distinguished by prior brentuximab vedotin exposure. The source material was peripheral blood mononuclear cells (PBMCs), sampled before the second cycle of nivolumab. These receptor sequences come from a human donor with classical Hodgkin lymphoma.

This clone appeared a single time. The genes are TRBV6-5 and TRBJ2-7; D gene uncertain. Germline CDR1 reads MNHEY; CDR2 reads SVGAGI. With 6 bases removed from V and 4 bases from J, the gap between germline ends came to 7 bases. The CDR3 contains 11 residues. CDR3 region: CASSELYEQYF. The CDR3 nucleotides are TGTGCCAGCAGCGAGTTGTACGAGCAGTACTTC.

This clone was counted once. The gene calls are TRBV5-4 and TRBJ1-1; no firm D call. This CDR3 spans 15 amino acids. Germline V lookup: CDR1 SGHNT, CDR2 YYREEE (reference sequence). Trimming cost V 0 bases and J 3 bases, with 12 bases left between them. CDR3 nucleotides: TGTGCCAGCAGCTTGGTGTCCAGGAGCTACACTGAAGCTTTCTTT. It encodes CASSLVSRSYTEAFF. The full variable domain, completed using reference TRBV5-4 and TRBJ1-1, is ETGVTQSPTHLIKTRGQQVTLRCSSQSGHNTVSWYQQALGQGPQFIFQYYREEENGRGNFPPRFSGLQFPNYSSELNVNALELDDSALYLCASSLVSRSYTEAFFGQGTRLTVV.

The chain recombines TRBV5-1 with TRBJ1-2; 8 positions agree with TRBD1. After removal of 4 bases from V and 4 bases from J, the junction contained 6 bases not matched to a gene. Germline values: CDR1 SGHRS, CDR2 YFSETQ. The CDR3 spans 14 residues. CDR3 protein: CASSTVTGGYGYTF. CDR3 sequence (DNA): TGCGCCAGCAGCACCGTCACAGGGGGCTATGGCTACACCTTC.

The CDR3 spells CASSPSGVDLYSPLHF. The DNA of the CDR3 is TGTGCCAGCAGCCCGTCAGGGGTAGATCTTTATTCACCCCTCCACTTT. The chain couples TRBV4-2 to TRBJ1-6, with D possibly matching TRBD1 (6 bases). V lost 4 bases and J 8 bases, leaving 18 bases between the germline ends. The germline V gene has CDR1 LGHNA and CDR2 YNFKEQ. CDR3 length: 16 amino acids.

The V and J genes are TRBV19 and TRBJ2-1; D may be TRBD1 or TRBD2 (5 bases each). Germline assignment: CDR1 LNHDA and CDR2 SQIVND (reference sequence). V shed 3 bases and J shed 10 bases, with 10 bases lying between them. The CDR3 covers 12 residues. CDR3 DNA sequence: TGTGCCAGTAGTATGGGGCTAGCAGAGCAGTTCTTC. Translating it yields CASSMGLAEQFF.

V is TRBV4-1 and J is TRBJ1-5; the D gene is possibly TRBD1 (5 bases). V was clipped by 4 bases and J by 8 bases, with 18 bases between them. From germline, CDR1 is MGHRA and CDR2 YSYEKL. The length of the CDR3 is 15 residues. CDR3 residues: CASSPGTVVGEPQHF. The CDR3 DNA is TGCGCCAGCAGCCCCGGGACGGTGGTCGGGGAGCCCCAGCATTTT.

In regard to this clone: This sample also contains other DNA sequences that code for the same CDR3. This chain connects TRBV18 to TRBJ2-5; D is perhaps TRBD1 (5 bases). The V and J ends lost 4 bases and 1 base respectively, with 7 bases between them. CDR3 length: 13 residues. CDR1 is KGHSH and CDR2 is LQKENI in the germline V gene. The CDR3: CASSLGLQETQYF. The CDR3 DNA reads TGTGCCAGCTCACTGGGGCTCCAAGAGACCCAGTACTTC. The full variable domain, its missing parts supplied by reference TRBV18 and TRBJ2-5, is NAGVMQNPRHLVRRRGQEARLRCSPMKGHSHVYWYRQLPEEGLKFMVYLQKENIIDESGMPKERFSAEFPKEGPSILRIQQVVRGDSAAYFCASSLGLQETQYFGPGTRLLVL.

The chain recombines TRBV14 with TRBJ2-5; D is unclear. V lost 4 bases and J 5 bases, leaving 14 bases between the germline ends. The germline V gene has CDR1 SGHDN and CDR2 FVKESK. This CDR3 is 14 amino acids long. In DNA form, the CDR3 reads TGTGCCAGCAGCCCCCCAGGTGCTCGGGAGACCCAGTACTTC. Translation: CASSPPGARETQYF.

V usage is TRBV2 and J usage is TRBJ2-5; no definite D call. V was clipped by 6 bases and J by 2 bases, with 1 base between them. The CDR3 extends over 10 amino acids. Germline V lookup: CDR1 SNHLY, CDR2 FYNNEI. In nucleotides, the CDR3 is TGTGCCAGCAGACAAGAGACCCAGTACTTC. Amino acid sequence: CASRQETQYF.

CDR3 nucleotides: TGCGCCAGCAGCCACAGGGGGCGAGGGTACGAGCAGTACTTC. This sequence encodes CASSHRGRGYEQYF. The rearrangement joins TRBV4-1 to TRBJ2-7; TRBD1 aligns across 8 bases. The CDR3 sequence is 14 residues long. The V and J ends lost 3 bases and 4 bases, in that order; junction bases with no gene match: 5. CDR1 is MGHRA and CDR2 is YSYEKL in the germline V gene.

The genes are TRBV2 and TRBJ1-5, with D possibly being TRBD1 (5 bases). The CDR3 is made up of 16 amino acids. Germline CDR1 SNHLY, CDR2 FYNNEI. Trimming shortened V by 5 bases and J by 3 bases, and 17 bases separated the two germline ends. The CDR3 region has the DNA TGTGCCAGCAGTACTATCAGGGAATTCGACAATCAGCCCCAGCATTTT. Translated: CASSTIREFDNQPQHF.

The table lists this clone with a few counts. V usage is TRBV18 and J usage is TRBJ2-7; 9 bases agree with TRBD1. The V and J ends lost 2 bases and 8 bases, in that order; junction bases with no gene match: 10. Germline CDR1 KGHSH, CDR2 LQKENI. The length of the CDR3 is 15 residues. CDR3 in DNA: TGTGCCAGCTCACCAGGTACAGGGGGCGCTGGTCAGCAGTACTTC. Amino acids: CASSPGTGGAGQQYF.

This chain uses TRBV5-1 with TRBJ2-5, with D perhaps TRBD2 (6 bases). Germline V gives CDR1 SGHRS, CDR2 YFSETQ. The V and J ends lost 6 bases and 5 bases respectively, with 20 bases between them. The CDR3 has 15 amino acids. The CDR3 region has the DNA TGCGCCAGCACCCCTGGGTCTAGCGCCGGCGAGACCCAGTACTTC. Its protein product is CASTPGSSAGETQYF. Supplemented by reference TRBV5-1 and TRBJ2-5, the full variable domain reads KAGVTQTPRYLIKTRGQQVTLSCSPISGHRSVSWYQQTPGQGLQFLFEYFSETQRNKGNFPGRFSGRQFSNSRSEMNVSTLELGDSALYLCASTPGSSAGETQYFGPGTRLLVL.

This chain links TRBV25-1 with TRBJ2-1; the D call may be TRBD1 or TRBD2 (6 bases each). The V end lost 3 bases, the J end lost 4 bases, and 13 bases lay between the germline ends. The CDR3 has 15 residues. Looked up from germline, CDR1 is MGHDK and CDR2 is SYGVNS. The CDR3 protein is CASSEWGAPYNEQFF. CDR3 in DNA: TGTGCCAGCAGTGAGTGGGGGGCTCCGTACAATGAGCAGTTCTTC.

The chain uses TRBV4-1 and TRBJ1-1, with D possibly TRBD1 on 6 matching bases. V was shortened by 1 base and J by 0 bases, with 12 bases between the two germline ends. CDR1 MGHRA and CDR2 YSYEKL come from the germline V gene. This CDR3 is built from 16 residues. CDR3 region: CASSQVWDTVNTEAFF. In DNA form, the CDR3 reads TGCGCCAGCAGCCAAGTATGGGACACCGTGAACACTGAAGCTTTCTTT.

The V gene is TRBV2, the J gene TRBJ2-1, with 8 bases lining up with TRBD1. Germline V gene data show CDR1 as SNHLY and CDR2 as FYNNEI. The CDR3 totals 14 residues. V trimming: 6 bases; J trimming: 3 bases; junction bases outside the gene matches: 4. In DNA, the CDR3 is TGTGCCAGCAGGTGGGACAGGAGCTACAATGAGCAGTTCTTC. This gives the protein CASRWDRSYNEQFF.

The chain links TRBV4-1 to TRBJ2-7; 7 positions agree with TRBD1. The CDR3 loop spans 15 amino acids. V gave up 4 bases and J gave up 7 bases; unmatched junction bases: 13. CDR1 and CDR2 (germline): MGHRA, YSYEKL. The CDR3, as DNA: TGCGCCAGCAGCCGCCCGGGACAGACCCCTCGTGAGCAGTACTTC. Translating gives CASSRPGQTPREQYF.

J is TRBJ2-6 and V is TRBV4-1; D is undetermined. V was cut by 1 base and J by 0 bases, with 4 bases left in between. This CDR3 spans 15 amino acids. Germline lookup yields CDR1 MGHRA and CDR2 YSYEKL. CDR3 DNA: TGCGCCAGCAGCCAAGTGGGCTCTGGGGCCAACGTCCTGACTTTC. The encoded protein is CASSQVGSGANVLTF.

The rearrangement joins TRBV4-1 to TRBJ2-3; possibly TRBD2 for D (6 bases). V was pared by 7 bases and J by 1 base, with 15 bases between. The CDR3 length is 15 residues. Germline V gene sequence: CDR1 MGHRA, CDR2 YSYEKL. CDR3 sequence (DNA): TGCGCCAGCACAGGATCGGTAGCGGGCACAGATACGCAGTATTTT. This encodes CASTGSVAGTDTQYF.

This chain connects TRBV4-2 to TRBJ2-2; D assignment may be TRBD1 or TRBD2 (5 bases each). From germline, CDR1 is LGHNA and CDR2 YNFKEQ. The CDR3 sequence is 15 residues long. V lost 1 base and J lost 6, with 12 bases in between. CDR3 nucleotides: TGTGCCAGCAGCCAAGGGGACGGGACCCCCGGGGAGCTGTTTTTT. Amino acids: CASSQGDGTPGELFF.

The chain is built from TRBV6-5 and TRBJ2-7, with D tentatively TRBD2 (6 bases). The CDR3 extends over 15 amino acids. Looked up from germline, CDR1 is MNHEY and CDR2 is SVGAGI. The V end was cut by 0 bases, the J end by 0 bases, with 9 bases between. CDR3 loop: CASSYSEGGSYEQYF. The CDR3 DNA reads as TGTGCCAGCAGTTACTCGGAGGGTGGCTCCTACGAGCAGTACTTC.

V gene TRBV25-1 combines with J gene TRBJ2-3; D gene uncertain. This CDR3 is 13 amino acids long. V was pared by 0 bases and J by 6 bases, with 7 bases between. Germline V gene lookup returns CDR1 MGHDK and CDR2 SYGVNS. The CDR3 spells CASSEYRTDTQYF. DNA for the CDR3: TGTGCCAGCAGTGAATATAGGACGGATACGCAGTATTTT.

The chain joins TRBV30 to TRBJ1-6; D unresolved. CDR1 and CDR2 from the germline V gene are GTSNPN and SVGIG (reference sequence). The CDR3 length is 15 residues. V gave up 2 bases and J gave up 7 bases, with 15 bases separating them. In DNA form, the CDR3 reads TGTGCCTGGAGTACATCTCCGGCCCAGAATTCACCCCTCCACTTT. It translates to CAWSTSPAQNSPLHF.

V and J are TRBV6-5 and TRBJ2-1, with a possible D match to TRBD2 (6 bases). The CDR3 sequence is 14 residues long. V was trimmed by 8 bases and J by 6 bases, leaving 17 bases between them. Germline-derived CDR1 and CDR2 are MNHEY and SVGAGI. CDR3: CASGNGGAVNEQFF. CDR3 coding DNA: TGTGCCAGCGGAAACGGGGGAGCTGTCAATGAGCAGTTCTTC.

The chain has TRBV6-6 and TRBJ1-1; weak D call: TRBD1 (5 bases). This CDR3 has 15 amino acids. Trimming removed 7 bases at V and 2 bases at J, with 17 bases between. Germline V gene data show CDR1 as MNHNY and CDR2 as SVGAGI (reference sequence). The DNA of the CDR3 is TGTGCCAGCACCGCCGGTGCGGGGGTTAACACTGAAGCTTTCTTT. Amino acid sequence: CASTAGAGVNTEAFF.

This chain joins TRBV27 and TRBJ1-1; D uncertain. The CDR3 has 13 residues. Germline CDR1 MNHEY, CDR2 SMNVEV (reference sequence). V shed 1 base and J shed 4 bases, with 7 bases lying between them. The CDR3 here is CASSLFGPTEAFF. The CDR3 region has the DNA TGTGCCAGCAGTTTATTTGGGCCCACTGAAGCTTTCTTT.

This rearrangement joins TRBV30 to TRBJ1-1, with no clear D. The CDR3 runs to 10 residues. The germline V gene encodes CDR1 GTSNPN and CDR2 SVGIG (reference sequence). Between the trimmed V and J ends, which lost 3 bases and 8 bases, there was a span of 7 bases. CDR3 in DNA: TGTGCCTGGAGGCCAGCCGAAGCTTTCTTT. The encoded protein is CAWRPAEAFF.